The 14 T cell receptor beta chains below come from one sample, sequenced in a study of shared clonotypes between healthy human individuals. Libraries were prepared by immunoSEQ multiplex PCR; TCRdb keeps only in-frame clonotypes and omits some of them. The table lists approximately 500,000 clones, about 96% of them singletons. Sequences were obtained from naive CD4+ T cells sorted from blood. Subset defined: CD45RA+ positively selected. The receptors originated from a woman aged 30 to 39 in good health.

V is TRBV25-1 and J is TRBJ2-7; D may be TRBD1 or TRBD2 (5 bases each). This CDR3 contains 14 residues. From germline, CDR1 is MGHDK and CDR2 SYGVNS. V lost 4 bases and J lost 2, with 12 bases in between. CDR3 residues: CASSVGRQTYEQYF. The DNA for the CDR3 is TGTGCCAGCAGTGTAGGGAGACAGACCTACGAGCAGTACTTC.

The rearrangement uses TRBV11-3 and TRBJ2-3; D not certain. This CDR3 region has 13 residues. Per the germline V gene, CDR1 is SGHNT and CDR2 is YENEEA. Trimming cost V 1 base and J 1 base, with 3 bases left between them. The CDR3 sequence is CASSLGRTDTQYF. The DNA for the CDR3 is TGTGCCAGCAGCTTAGGGCGCACAGATACGCAGTATTTT. The full variable domain, with the rest looked up from reference TRBV11-3 and TRBJ2-3, is EAGVVQSPRYKIIEKKQPVAFWCNPISGHNTLYWYLQNLGQGPELLIRYENEEAVDDSQLPKDRFSAERLKGVDSTLKIQPAELGDSAVYLCASSLGRTDTQYFGPGTRLTVL.

The chain links TRBV7-2 to TRBJ1-3; D uncertain. Germline CDR1 is SGHTA and CDR2 is FQGNSA. The V end was cut by 3 bases, the J end by 0 bases, with 9 bases between. The length of the CDR3 is 15 residues. For the CDR3, the DNA is TGTGCCAGCAGCTTTTTCTCAGCCTCTGGAAACACCATATATTTT. Encoded protein: CASSFFSASGNTIYF.

This sequence joins TRBV4-2 and TRBJ2-5, with D perhaps TRBD2 (7 bases). The J call is doubtful: the DNA matches TRBJ2-7 better. The germline CDR1 and CDR2 sequences are LGHNA and YNFKEQ. The CDR3 spans 14 residues. DNA for the CDR3: TGTGCCAGCAGCTTGCGGGGGCTAGTCAACGAGCAGTACTTC. It is translated as CASSLRGLVNEQYF.

CDR3 sequence: CASSPDSSYEQYF. The DNA of the CDR3 is TGTGCCAGCAGCCCGGACAGTTCCTACGAGCAGTACTTC. V and J are TRBV2 and TRBJ2-5, with D maybe TRBD1 (6 bases). Gene TRBJ2-7 matches the end of the DNA better, so the J call may be wrong. CDR3 size: 13 residues. CDR1 is SNHLY, CDR2 FYNNEI, per germline.

The chain employs TRBV6-5 and TRBJ1-2; unclear D gene. The CDR3 consists of 13 residues. The germline V gene has CDR1 MNHEY and CDR2 SVGAGI. Trimming left V 5 bases short and J 5 bases short, with 12 bases between. The DNA of the CDR3 is TGTGCCAGCAGTCCTAACAAAATTTATGGCTACACCTTC. This encodes CASSPNKIYGYTF.

The rearrangement joins TRBV25-1 to TRBJ2-3; no firm D call. CDR1 MGHDK and CDR2 SYGVNS come from the germline V gene. V shed 8 bases and J shed 0 bases, with 18 bases lying between them. CDR3 size: 16 residues. The chain's CDR3 is CASAYAAGKSTDTQYF. The DNA of the CDR3 is TGTGCCAGCGCCTACGCGGCTGGGAAGAGCACAGATACGCAGTATTTT.

The chain couples TRBV5-1 to TRBJ2-7; D perhaps matches TRBD1 (5 bases). Germline assignment: CDR1 SGHRS and CDR2 YFSETQ. The CDR3 extends over 16 amino acids. Trimming took off 0 bases at V and 2 bases at J, with 15 bases between the two ends. The CDR3 protein is CASSLADTGVTYEQYF. CDR3 nucleotides: TGCGCCAGCAGCTTGGCGGATACAGGTGTAACCTACGAGCAGTACTTC.

The rearrangement uses TRBV11-2 and TRBJ2-6; D unclear. Germline V gene sequence: CDR1 SGHAT, CDR2 FQNNGV. V was trimmed by 3 bases and J by 2 bases, leaving 8 bases between them. CDR3 length: 15 amino acids. The CDR3 nucleotides are TGTGCCAGCAGCTTTGTCCCAACTGGGGCCAACGTCCTGACTTTC. This gives the protein CASSFVPTGANVLTF.

This clone was picked up one time. The chain combines TRBV7-9 with TRBJ2-5, with 8 bases fitting TRBD1. The J call may be incorrect, as the DNA end agrees better with TRBJ2-7. CDR1 is SEHNR, CDR2 FQNEAQ, per germline (reference sequence). The CDR3 runs 15 residues. DNA for the CDR3: TGTGCCAGCAGCTCGACGGACAGGGTTTCCTACGAGCAGTACTTC. Translated: CASSSTDRVSYEQYF.

This clone was recorded once. The rearrangement joins TRBV19 to TRBJ2-7; D may match TRBD1 or TRBD2 (5 bases each). There are 13 residues in the CDR3. Germline values: CDR1 LNHDA, CDR2 SQIVND (reference sequence). Trimming shortened V by 0 bases and J by 5 bases, and 8 bases separated the two germline ends. CDR3 coding DNA: TGTGCCAGTAGTATAGATCAGGGAGACGAGCAGTACTTC. This codes for CASSIDQGDEQYF. The full variable domain, rest sourced from reference TRBV19 and TRBJ2-7, is DGGITQSPKYLFRKEGQNVTLSCEQNLNHDAMYWYRQDPGQGLRLIYYSQIVNDFQKGDIAEGYSVSREKKESFPLTVTSAQKNPTAFYLCASSIDQGDEQYFGPGTRLTVT.

The rearrangement uses TRBV11-2 and TRBJ2-7; D is ambiguous. Germline CDR1 and CDR2: SGHAT and FQNNGV. Trimming shortened V by 1 base and J by 4 bases, and 8 bases separated the two germline ends. This CDR3 has 13 residues. The CDR3 protein is CASSLVMGYEQYF. The CDR3 DNA reads as TGTGCCAGCAGCTTAGTGATGGGGTACGAGCAGTACTTC.

The V gene is TRBV25-1, the J gene TRBJ2-7; the D call may be TRBD1 or TRBD2 (6 bases each). This CDR3 has 15 residues. The V gene lost 0 bases and the J gene lost 5 bases, with 14 bases spanning the gap. Germline lookup yields CDR1 MGHDK and CDR2 SYGVNS. The CDR3 nucleotides are TGTGCCAGCAGTGAATATACGGGGGCTCGTAACGAGCAGTACTTC. It codes for CASSEYTGARNEQYF.

V usage is TRBV7-2 and J usage is TRBJ1-1; D is uncertain. The ends were cut back, 3 bases at V and 1 base at J, with 6 bases in the middle. Per germline, CDR1 SGHTA and CDR2 FQGNSA. The CDR3 runs to 13 residues. CDR3 nucleotides: TGTGCCAGCAGCTTGACGGGGAACACTGAAGCTTTCTTT. Translated: CASSLTGNTEAFF.